Below, one T cell receptor beta chain is given with its context. Its antigen is still unknown. The sample originates from a study of cytotoxic CD8 clonotypes in ibrutinib-treated CLL. Germline-derived CDR1 and CDR2 are SGHVS and FNYEAQ. The CDR3 consists of 13 residues. Trimming left V 1 base short and J 5 bases short, with 8 bases between. The method was immunoSEQ multiplex PCR; TCRdb's version includes in-frame clones alone and lacks a portion of them. The sample yields around 26,000 clones, 85% seen once. Study-wide results and limits: Pretreatment clonality was elevated relative to age-matched healthy donors and paralleled circulating CD8+ T-cell counts.

The rearrangement uses TRBV7-6 and TRBJ2-5; maybe TRBD2 (6 bases). The receptor's source is a human donor with chronic lymphocytic leukemia. The material was PBMCs, obtained after 24 months of ibrutinib treatment. The CDR3 DNA follows: TGTGCCAGCAGCTTAGGTCGGGGGGAGACCCAGTACTTC. Protein: CASSLGRGETQYF. Filled out from reference TRBV7-6 and TRBJ2-5, the complete variable domain reads GAGVSQSPRYKVTKRGQDVALRCDPISGHVSLYWYRQALGQGPEFLTYFNYEAQQDKSGLPNDRFSAERPEGSISTLTIQRTEQRDSAMYRCASSLGRGETQYFGPGTRLLVL.